This T cell receptor beta chain stems from a study of T cell responses to AZD1222 COVID-19 vaccine. About this clone itself: The antigen is not known.

The table came from immunoSEQ multiplex PCR; TCRdb's copy has only in-frame clones and leaves some out. The sample lists nearly 110,000 clones; around 91% were seen once. Study-wide results and limits: In the spike-specific TCR repertoire, nearly half reportedly target unmutated variant regions. Baseline seropositives among AZD1222 recipients totaled only six. Donors were mostly white British, more females; clonal diversity possibly underestimated. After two AZD1222 doses, spike-specific TCR breadth and depth rose versus day 0.

The CDR3 is made up of 13 amino acids. With 3 bases removed from V and 6 bases from J, the gap between germline ends came to 11 bases. The rearrangement joins TRBV12-3 or TRBV12-4 to TRBJ1-2, with a weak D call TRBD1 (5 bases). This receptor was obtained from an adult who received the AZD1222 COVID-19 vaccine. Specimen: peripheral blood, collected 28 days after the second AZD1222 dose. The CDR3 protein is CASSFPAGHGYTF. The CDR3 DNA is TGTGCCAGCAGTTTTCCGGCGGGGCATGGCTACACCTTC.